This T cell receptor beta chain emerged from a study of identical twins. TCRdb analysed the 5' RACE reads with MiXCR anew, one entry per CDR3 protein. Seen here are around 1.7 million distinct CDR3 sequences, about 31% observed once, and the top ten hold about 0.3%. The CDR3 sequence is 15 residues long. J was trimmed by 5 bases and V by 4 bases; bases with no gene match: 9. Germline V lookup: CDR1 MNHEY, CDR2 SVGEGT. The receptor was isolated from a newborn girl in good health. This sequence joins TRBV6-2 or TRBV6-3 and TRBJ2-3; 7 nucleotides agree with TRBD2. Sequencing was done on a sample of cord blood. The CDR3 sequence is CASSSYAGDVDTQYF. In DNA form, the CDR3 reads TGTGCCAGCAGTTCTTACGCGGGGGACGTAGATACGCAGTATTTT.